This T cell receptor beta chain was retrieved from a study of blood T cell repertoires in COVID-19. Study summary: Samples of COVID-19 (acute and convalescent) were obtained from the United States, Italy and Spain.

TCRdb's copy holds only in-frame clones and misses some; the assay was immunoSEQ multiplex PCR. The data contain approximately 350,000 clones, 65% to 85% of them seen just once; the ten biggest clones take up almost 3%. The CDR3 runs 15 residues. The V gene lost 1 base and the J gene lost 9 bases, with 19 bases spanning the gap. In germline, CDR1 is SGHAT, CDR2 FQNNGV. J is TRBJ2-7 and V is TRBV11-2, with a possible D match to TRBD2 (6 bases). The sample comprised peripheral blood. The source is a man in his thirties or forties with active or convalescent COVID-19. Written as DNA, the CDR3 is TGTGCCAGCAGCTTAGTAGGGACTGCGATACGAGTGCAGTACTTC. Translating it yields CASSLVGTAIRVQYF.